What follows describes a single T cell receptor beta chain. This clonotype has more than one count but fewer than ten. Its binding antigen is unknown. Base qualities are missing; no much larger clone stands one base away. The entry originates in a study of CDR3 diversity in severe acne (dated by TCRdb to about 2019). The method was PCR. Sequencing was performed on an Illumina HiSeq 2000. Clones were called with MiXCR by TCRdb after fastp trimmed the public reads at Q25, and only in-frame beta chains were retained. Records with the same CDR3 protein are collapsed into one entry carrying the most frequent genes and DNA. The sample contains about 84,000 distinct CDR3 sequences, under 65% of them found a single time. Around an eighth of the sample goes to the ten largest clones. Sequences MDHEN (CDR1) and SYDVKM (CDR2) are obtained from the germline V gene. The cysteine opens and the phenylalanine closes a CDR3 of 13 amino acids. Of all the DNA, just the CDR3 is kept, 39 bases in frame from base 1. V is shortened by 4 bases, J by 2 bases, and the region joining them spans 9 bases.

This TCR was recovered from a male donor in good health, without acne. The rearranged segments are TRBV28 and TRBJ2-7; 6 matching bases give a weak D call of TRBD1. Sequencing was carried out using blood. Here the CDR3 is given as CASSSGQPYEQYF. The sequenced DNA: TGTGCCAGCAGTTCCGGACAGCCCTACGAGCAGTACTTC. Supplemented by the reference TRBV28 and TRBJ2-7 proteins around the CDR3, the complete variable domain is DVKVTQSSRYLVKRTGEKVFLECVQDMDHENMFWYRQDPGLGLRLIYFSYDVKMKEKGDIPEGYSVSREKKERFSLILESASTNQTSMYLCASSSGQPYEQYFGPGTRLTVT.